These T cell receptor beta chains were read from a single sample in a study of immune evolution from preneoplasia to lung adenocarcinoma. Here immunoSEQ multiplex PCR was the method, and the copy in TCRdb shows in-frame clones only, minus some. The sample has 7,500 to 9,000 clones, 81% seen once. The sequenced sample consisted of FFPE invasive lung adenocarcinoma tissue. The receptors come from a person between 50 and 60 years old with lung adenocarcinoma. The CDR3 runs from the conserved cysteine through the conserved F or W.

TRBV6-5,TRBJ1-1,CASRQDIEAEAFF
TRBV2,TRBJ1-1,CASKARGWRRNTEAFF
TRBV4-1,TRBJ1-5,CASSPRVGNQPQHF
TRBV7-2,TRBJ2-2,CASSSGLLAGELFF
TRBV6-1,TRBJ2-1,CASSLGQNNEQFF
TRBV6-1,TRBJ1-6,CASSGALIRNSPLHF
TRBV7-9,TRBJ2-7,CASSFIPFPYEQYF
TRBV7-9,TRBJ2-7,CASSLGQGKAYEQYF
TRBV5-4,TRBJ2-5,CASTRERESQETQYF
TRBV19,TRBJ2-7,CASSIGQGSSYEQYF
TRBV28,TRBJ1-2,CASSSRDPEGYTF
TRBV6-5,TRBJ1-2,CASRGQGVTGYTF
TRBV2,TRBJ1-2,CASSGAGWDGYTF
TRBV28,TRBJ1-5,CASRMTGGGQPQHF
TRBV18,TRBJ2-7,CASSPSPSGEQYF
TRBV10-2,TRBJ1-4,CASKASGDEKLFF
TRBV15,TRBJ2-7,CAGHFPSYEQYF
TRBV28,TRBJ1-2,CASTPGDRPRNGYTF
TRBV6-5,TRBJ1-4,CASSYRGVDEKLFF
TRBV19,TRBJ2-6,CASSSQTSRQGKRSGANVLTF
TRBV19,TRBJ1-3,CASSISRAENTIYF
TRBV5-1,TRBJ2-7,CASSLAGATEQYF
TRBV28,TRBJ2-5,CASSIRGETQYF